This record concerns one T cell receptor beta chain sequence. Its antigen is not identified. Assay: immunoSEQ multiplex PCR; the TCRdb copy retains only in-frame clones and omits some. This table holds about 110,000 clones, about 86% found once. The data were obtained in a study of T cell responses to AZD1222 COVID-19 vaccine. General study points: Vaccine-associated CD4 TCRs spanned spike, dominant at 160-218 and 743-854.

J lost 6 bases, V lost 4 bases, and 8 bases had no gene match. This CDR3 spans 16 amino acids. CDR1 and CDR2 from the germline V gene are SGDLS and YYNGEE. The chain recombines TRBV9 with TRBJ2-1; the match to TRBD1 covers 12 bases. Sequencing used peripheral blood, obtained on day 0 of AZD1222 vaccination. This TCR was recovered from an adult in good health. This CDR3 reads CASSLSGQGASNEQFF. The CDR3 bases are TGTGCCAGCAGCCTGTCGGGACAGGGGGCAAGCAATGAGCAGTTCTTC.